This T cell receptor (beta chain) was obtained from a study of shared T cell receptors in the human thymus. Trimming took 5 bases from V and 3 from J, leaving 14 bases between them. Germline-derived CDR1 and CDR2 are LNHDA and SQIVND (reference sequence). This CDR3 comprises 15 residues. This clone was seen a few times. Sequenced by immunoSEQ multiplex PCR; TCRdb stores in-frame clones only, minus some. The data contain about 710,000 clones, approximately 89% of them singletons. This sample was shared with a second study, whose subject was human thymus T cells. That study reports: Biased V and J segment usage appeared in thymus and peripheral blood.

The sequenced sample was thymocytes. V usage is TRBV19 and J usage is TRBJ2-1; tentative D call: TRBD2 (6 bases). The receptor comes from a boy younger than two with a congenital heart defect. CDR3 coding DNA: TGTGCCAGTAGTGTAGCGGTCTACCTCTACAATGAGCAGTTCTTC. It translates to CASSVAVYLYNEQFF.